This T cell receptor beta chain derives from a study of vaccination and CD4 T cells after COVID-19. Study-level information: Post-vaccination specimens were collected at a median of approximately 66 days following dose two (range 14 to 241). The stimulating agents, overlapping spike peptides, came from SARS-CoV-2, HCoV-NL63, HCoV-OC43 and HCoV-229E.

Treatment reported: approximately nine-day PBMC culture with coronavirus spike peptide pools or control peptides (ViraFEST assay). ViraFEST relied on peptide pools to expand antigen-specific T cells; the TCRs were sequenced afterward. This clonotype was seen a handful of times. The antigen is not known. Germline-derived CDR1 and CDR2 are DFQATT and SNEGSKA (reference sequence). This CDR3 contains 14 residues. V gave up 4 bases and J gave up 6 bases; unmatched junction bases: 5. With the Oncomine TCR Beta short-read assay, DNA from cultured CD4+ T cells was sequenced. Each CDR3 protein is one row after TCRdb ran MiXCR on the PCR reads. In the table there are over 10,000 distinct CDR3 sequences, about 56% of which are singletons.

The sequence derives from a human donor who had recovered from COVID-19. The sequencing sample was made of CD4+ T cells from blood, cultured in vitro. The V and J genes are TRBV20-1 and TRBJ2-3; 12 bases agree with TRBD2. CDR3 residues: CSAKVLAGGDTQYF. The DNA of the CDR3 is TGCAGTGCTAAGGTTCTAGCGGGAGGGGATACGCAGTATTTT.